This TCR beta chain emerged from a study of lymphopenia after photon versus proton radiotherapy. Repertoires were generated with immunoSEQ multiplex PCR, while TCRdb's copy carries only in-frame clones and drops some. The sample records about 49,000 clones, around four fifths being singletons. V was clipped by 0 bases and J by 7 bases, with 15 bases between them. The CDR3 loop spans 16 amino acids. Germline V CDR1 and CDR2: MNHEY, SVGAGI. The rearrangement uses TRBV6-5 and TRBJ1-4; D is perhaps TRBD1 (5 bases). The origin of this receptor is a man aged 50 or older with gastric cancer. This specimen was peripheral blood, taken from a patient treated with photon-based radiotherapy. CDR3 protein: CASSYSGGSASEKLFF. CDR3 sequence (DNA): TGTGCCAGCAGTTACTCGGGGGGAAGTGCGTCTGAAAAACTGTTTTTT.